This T cell receptor beta chain was sequenced during a study of spatial heterogeneity in lung cancer. Study-wide context: Alpha-chain sequences were detected in numbers that were consistently lower than beta-chain sequences. The average appearance count of each unique TCR and UMI combination in raw reads was more than 9.5. General study points: Tumor TCRs that were ubiquitous and expanded showed up in blood more at resection than follow-up.

This sample's time point: sample taken at primary tumor resection. No cell sorting; template was whole RNA from tumor, lung tissue or PBMC. Each TCR cDNA molecule carried a unique molecular identifier. Using its own MiXCR run on the 5' RACE reads, TCRdb lists one record per CDR3 protein. The sample comprises some 70,000 distinct CDR3 sequences, about 14% of which are singletons, and over 5.5% rests with the top ten. With respect to this clonotype: What it binds is not known.

This CDR3 is 15 amino acids long. Germline V gene lookup returns CDR1 MNHEY and CDR2 SMNVEV (reference sequence). The V end lost 3 bases, the J end lost 7 bases, and 18 bases lay between the germline ends. This TCR was sampled from a male donor with early-stage non-small cell lung cancer. J is TRBJ2-5 and V is TRBV27; maybe TRBD1 (6 bases). The sequencing here drew on PBMCs, taken at surgery. CDR3 nucleotide sequence: TGTGCCAGCAGTTTGACAGGAACGCTTCGGGGGACCCAGTACTTC. Its translation is CASSLTGTLRGTQYF.